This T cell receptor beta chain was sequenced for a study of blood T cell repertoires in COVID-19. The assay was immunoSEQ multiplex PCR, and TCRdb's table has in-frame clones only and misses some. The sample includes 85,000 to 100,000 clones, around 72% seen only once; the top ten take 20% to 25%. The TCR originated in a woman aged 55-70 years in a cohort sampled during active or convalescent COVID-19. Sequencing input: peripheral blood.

CDR3 coding DNA: TGCGCCAGCAGCGGGCAGCCAGGCACAGATACGCAGTATTTT. It is translated as CASSGQPGTDTQYF. The gene calls are TRBV5-1 and TRBJ2-3; no reliable D call. The length of the CDR3 is 14 residues. V was trimmed by 4 bases and J by 1 base, leaving 10 bases between them. Germline CDR1 SGHRS, CDR2 YFSETQ.